This T cell receptor beta chain was documented in a study of T-cell reconstitution after alpha-beta-depleted transplantation in children. Germline V CDR1 and CDR2: SGHTA, FQGNSA. This CDR3 is built from 16 residues. V lost 6 bases to trimming and J lost 2 bases, with 14 bases between them. Unique molecular identifiers were built into the TCRbeta library. TCRdb re-called the PCR reads through MiXCR, storing one row per CDR3 protein. Among 640,000 or so distinct CDR3 sequences listed, approximately 16% were seen once. Material: PBMCs from the stem cell graft donor, obtained from the stem cell graft. The chain joins TRBV7-2 to TRBJ2-6, with D maybe TRBD1 (6 bases). The sequence derives from a human donor who donated a stem cell graft to a child with acute myeloid leukemia. The CDR3 protein is CASRENRVPGANVLTF. Written as DNA, the CDR3 is TGTGCCAGCAGAGAAAACAGGGTTCCTGGGGCCAACGTCCTGACTTTC.